The 29 T cell receptor beta chains below were found in one sample sequenced in a study of T cell changes during pregnancy in multiple sclerosis. TCRdb keeps only in-frame clones here, not all; method: immunoSEQ multiplex PCR. The sample holds 75,000 to 90,000 clones, just over 90% seen once. The sample consisted of CD4+ T cells from peripheral blood mononuclear cells, taken before pregnancy. The source of these receptors is a female donor with multiple sclerosis, enrolled in a pregnancy study.

V gene TRBV7-6 combines with J gene TRBJ2-2, with D possibly being TRBD2 (6 bases). CDR1 and CDR2 (germline): SGHVS, FNYEAQ. The germline V and J ends were trimmed by 5 bases and 1 base, with 8 bases remaining between them. The CDR3 runs 14 residues. The CDR3 DNA reads as TGTGCCAGCAGCGTTAGCGGGAACACCGGGGAGCTGTTTTTT. Its translation: CASSVSGNTGELFF.

The genes are TRBV27 and TRBJ2-1; the D is unclear. This CDR3 has 12 residues. Germline CDR1 is MNHEY and CDR2 is SMNVEV (reference sequence). With 4 bases removed from V and 9 bases from J, the gap between germline ends came to 10 bases. CDR3 nucleotides: TGTGCCAGCAGTTCGTATAAGAGTGAGCAGTTCTTC. Its protein product is CASSSYKSEQFF.

This clone showed up just once. This sequence joins TRBV19 and TRBJ2-3, with 9 positions matching TRBD1. J was trimmed by 5 bases and V by 7 bases; bases with no gene match: 7. Germline V gene sequence: CDR1 LNHDA, CDR2 SQIVND (reference sequence). The CDR3 is made up of 14 amino acids. The DNA of the CDR3 is TGTGCCAGTAAAGACAGGGGGGAGGTAGATACGCAGTATTTT. Translating it yields CASKDRGEVDTQYF.

The V and J genes are TRBV6-6 and TRBJ2-2, with no clear D. Germline CDR1 is MNHNY and CDR2 is SVGAGI (reference sequence). CDR3 length: 15 residues. V was cut by 0 bases and J by 2 bases, with 7 bases left in between. The CDR3 sequence: CASSYSRANTGELFF. CDR3 nucleotide sequence: TGTGCCAGCAGTTACTCGAGAGCTAACACCGGGGAGCTGTTTTTT.

The chain is built from TRBV5-6 and TRBJ2-2, with 11 bases identical to TRBD1. Germline assignment: CDR1 SGHDT and CDR2 YYEEEE. This CDR3 spans 17 amino acids. The ends lost 3 bases at V and 6 bases at J; junction bases unmatched: 10. CDR3 amino acids: CASSSDRGRIVAGELFF. In DNA, the CDR3 is TGTGCCAGCAGCTCGGACAGGGGGCGGATAGTCGCCGGGGAGCTGTTTTTT.

The CDR3 loop reads CAISPTGEGEQFF. CDR3 sequence (DNA): TGTGCCATCAGCCCGACAGGGGAAGGTGAGCAGTTCTTC. This chain joins TRBV10-3 and TRBJ2-1; 8 bases line up with TRBD1. The CDR3 consists of 13 residues. Germline-derived CDR1 and CDR2 are ENHRY and SYGVKD. V dropped 6 bases and J dropped 9; count of bases not matched to a gene: 7.

The CDR3 region has the DNA TGTGCCAGCAGCTTAGTAGCGGCTAGCGGGGATAGCTCCTACGAGCAGTACTTC. Its protein product is CASSLVAASGDSSYEQYF. The chain links TRBV11-2 to TRBJ2-7; TRBD2 agrees at 9 bases. The CDR3 has 18 residues. CDR1 and CDR2 from the germline V gene are SGHAT and FQNNGV. J was trimmed by 0 bases and V by 1 base; bases with no gene match: 10.

CDR3 amino acids: CASSEPLGGTADTQYF. The CDR3 bases are TGTGCCAGCAGTGAACCTCTGGGAGGGACGGCAGATACGCAGTATTTT. The chain is built from TRBV6-1 and TRBJ2-3; 7 bases match TRBD2. The V gene end was trimmed by 2 bases and the J gene end by 4 bases; junction bases not matched to a gene: 9. Germline lookup yields CDR1 MNHNS and CDR2 SASEGT. CDR3 length: 16 residues.

This chain joins TRBV7-9 and TRBJ1-2; 8 nucleotides align to TRBD1. CDR1 and CDR2 from the germline V gene are SEHNR and FQNEAQ (reference sequence). The CDR3 contains 14 residues. V lost 5 bases to trimming and J lost 4 bases; unmatched junction nucleotides: 6. The CDR3 DNA follows: TGTGCCAGCAGCCTAGGACAGGGCGCCTATGGCTACACCTTC. This sequence encodes CASSLGQGAYGYTF.

The V call is TRBV29-1, the J call TRBJ2-5, with TRBD1 as a possible D gene (6 bases). CDR1 and CDR2 from the germline V gene are SQVTM and ANQGSEA. The ends were cut back, 6 bases at V and 2 bases at J, with 10 bases in the middle. This CDR3 is 12 amino acids long. CDR3 amino acids: CSVSQGQETQYF. CDR3 bases: TGCAGCGTATCACAGGGTCAAGAGACCCAGTACTTC.

The rearrangement joins TRBV5-1 to TRBJ2-2; 8 nucleotides line up with TRBD2. This CDR3 spans 14 amino acids. CDR1 and CDR2 (germline): SGHRS, YFSETQ. Trimming took 5 bases from V and 7 from J; bases not matched to a gene: 7. CDR3 amino acids: CASRSSGNVGELFF. CDR3 DNA sequence: TGCGCCAGCAGGAGTAGCGGGAATGTCGGGGAGCTGTTTTTT.

The chain uses TRBV6-6 and TRBJ2-2; D may be TRBD1 (6 bases). V was cut by 6 bases and J by 2 bases, with 13 bases left in between. This CDR3 has 15 residues. Germline assignment: CDR1 MNHNY and CDR2 SVGAGI (reference sequence). The chain's CDR3 is CASRHRGINTGELFF. In DNA, the CDR3 is TGTGCCAGCAGGCATAGGGGGATCAACACCGGGGAGCTGTTTTTT.

The chain recombines TRBV5-4 with TRBJ2-7; TRBD1 aligns across 11 bases. V was pared by 4 bases and J by 4 bases, with 10 bases of the junction left unmatched. Germline values: CDR1 SGHNT, CDR2 YYREEE (reference sequence). This CDR3 is built from 16 residues. CDR3 in DNA: TGTGCCAGCAGCCTACCCCCGGGACAGGGGGTTTACGAGCAGTACTTC. Residues: CASSLPPGQGVYEQYF.

The CDR3 loop is CATGTRRPMPGAVTEAFF. The CDR3, as DNA: TGTGCCACTGGGACACGACGCCCAATGCCTGGGGCGGTCACTGAAGCTTTCTTT. The V and J genes are TRBV15 and TRBJ1-1; TRBD1 might be the D (6 bases). Germline V lookup: CDR1 LNHNV, CDR2 YYDKDF (reference sequence). V was pared by 9 bases and J by 4 bases, with 30 bases between. The CDR3 consists of 18 residues.

The chain has TRBV5-6 and TRBJ1-1; no firm D call. Germline V gives CDR1 SGHDT, CDR2 YYEEEE. The CDR3 covers 16 residues. Trimming left V 2 bases short and J 2 bases short, with 16 bases between. DNA for the CDR3: TGTGCCAGCAGCTTCTCCGGAGGGTTAGGAAACACTGAAGCTTTCTTT. Translation: CASSFSGGLGNTEAFF.

The CDR3 sequence is CAWSVRTGDEKLFF. The DNA of the CDR3 is TGTGCCTGGAGCGTGCGAACAGGGGATGAAAAACTGTTTTTT. V usage is TRBV30 and J usage is TRBJ1-4, with 7 bases aligning to TRBD1. Germline V CDR1 and CDR2: GTSNPN, SVGIG (reference sequence). The CDR3 consists of 14 residues. The trim removed 3 bases at V and 6 bases at J, leaving 7 bases unmatched.

V is TRBV6-6 and J is TRBJ1-1, with D unresolved. Trimming removed 6 bases from V and 2 bases from J, with 13 bases in between. Germline V gives CDR1 MNHNY, CDR2 SVGAGI (reference sequence). The CDR3 extends over 14 amino acids. CDR3 coding DNA: TGTGCCAGCAGCACTCCGAGGAGAAACACTGAAGCTTTCTTT. It translates to CASSTPRRNTEAFF.

The V gene is TRBV6-1, the J gene TRBJ1-1; no firm D call. There are 13 residues in the CDR3. Germline V gene sequence: CDR1 MNHNS, CDR2 SASEGT. V lost 3 bases, J lost 3 bases, and 8 bases lay in between. CDR3: CASSDGWDTEAFF. The CDR3 nucleotides read TGTGCCAGCAGTGACGGGTGGGACACTGAAGCTTTCTTT.

The rearrangement links TRBV19 to TRBJ1-4; D not resolved. Germline V gene lookup returns CDR1 LNHDA and CDR2 SQIVND (reference sequence). Trimming took 7 bases from V and 6 from J, leaving 15 bases between them. CDR3 size: 14 residues. This CDR3 reads CASTAVGSDEKLFF. CDR3 coding DNA: TGTGCCAGTACCGCTGTCGGGTCGGATGAAAAACTGTTTTTT.

The gene calls are TRBV7-9 and TRBJ1-5; TRBD1 matches 8 bases. There are 14 residues in the CDR3. Trimming cost V 5 bases and J 5 bases; bases outside gene matches: 5. CDR1 is SEHNR, CDR2 FQNEAQ, per germline (reference sequence). CDR3 coding DNA: TGTGCCAGCAGCCTACCGGGACAGGATCAGCCCCAGCATTTT. This translates into CASSLPGQDQPQHF.

The V call is TRBV29-1, the J call TRBJ1-2; possibly TRBD1 for D (6 bases). This CDR3 has 14 amino acids. V lost 2 bases to trimming and J lost 1 base, with 11 bases between them. Germline CDR1 is SQVTM and CDR2 is ANQGSEA. CDR3 loop: CSVELGAYNYGYTF. The CDR3 nucleotides read TGCAGCGTTGAACTGGGGGCTTATAACTATGGCTACACCTTC.

This chain connects TRBV6-5 to TRBJ1-3; 8 bases agree with TRBD1. The CDR3 is 15 residues long. V was clipped by 6 bases and J by 2 bases; unmatched bases: 6. Looked up from germline, CDR1 is MNHEY and CDR2 is SVGAGI. The CDR3: CASSDGQGAGNTIYF. DNA of the CDR3: TGTGCCAGCAGCGATGGACAGGGAGCTGGAAACACCATATATTTT.

The rearrangement links TRBV11-2 to TRBJ2-7; D not certain. Germline CDR1 is SGHAT and CDR2 is FQNNGV. This CDR3 has 12 residues. V was clipped by 2 bases and J by 6 bases, with 8 bases between them. The CDR3 reads CASSLNGIEQYF. The CDR3 region has the DNA TGTGCCAGCAGCTTAAACGGTATCGAGCAGTACTTC.

This chain joins TRBV29-1 and TRBJ1-2; tentatively, D is TRBD1 (6 bases). This CDR3 has 10 residues. The V gene lost 4 bases and the J gene lost 6 bases, with 6 bases spanning the gap. CDR1 and CDR2 (germline): SQVTM, ANQGSEA. The CDR3 reads CSVGTDGYTF. CDR3 sequence (DNA): TGCAGCGTTGGGACAGATGGCTACACCTTC.

CDR3 DNA: TGTGCCAGCAGTTACGTGGGAGTAGTCGGCGGGGAGCTGTTTTTT. Translation gives CASSYVGVVGGELFF. The chain recombines TRBV6-5 with TRBJ2-2, with D possibly TRBD2 on 5 matching bases. V lost 2 bases to trimming and J lost 7 bases, with 14 bases between them. Germline lookup yields CDR1 MNHEY and CDR2 SVGAGI. The length of the CDR3 is 15 residues.

The gene calls are TRBV9 and TRBJ1-4; TRBD1 aligns across 10 bases. In germline, CDR1 is SGDLS, CDR2 YYNGEE. V shed 4 bases, J shed 1 base, and the junction held 7 bases outside the gene matches. The CDR3 is 17 amino acids. The CDR3, as DNA: TGTGCCAGCAGCTCACCGGGACAGGGGTTAACTAATGAAAAACTGTTTTTT. As protein: CASSSPGQGLTNEKLFF.

The chain uses TRBV27 and TRBJ2-1; TRBD2 matches 8 bases. CDR3 length: 14 residues. With 5 bases clipped from V and 7 bases from J, the junction kept 7 bases outside the gene matches. Germline values: CDR1 MNHEY, CDR2 SMNVEV (reference sequence). The CDR3 here is CASSTIAGKNEQFF. The CDR3 DNA reads TGTGCCAGCAGTACTATAGCGGGAAAGAATGAGCAGTTCTTC.

The chain is built from TRBV7-3 and TRBJ2-1; 8 nucleotides agree with TRBD2. This CDR3 has 14 residues. CDR1 is SGHTA and CDR2 is FQGTGA in the germline V gene. Germline trimming cut 4 bases from V and 4 bases from J; bases unmatched to any gene: 3. CDR3 residues: CASSYVAGYNEQFF. The DNA for the CDR3 is TGTGCCAGCAGCTACGTAGCGGGATACAATGAGCAGTTCTTC. Complete variable domain (other parts from reference TRBV7-3 and TRBJ2-1): GAGVSQTPSNKVTEKGKYVELRCDPISGHTALYWYRQSLGQGPEFLIYFQGTGAADDSGLPNDRFFAVRPEGSVSTLKIQRTERGDSAVYLCASSYVAGYNEQFFGPGTRLTVL.

The chain carries TRBV5-1 and TRBJ2-3; a weak D match, TRBD2 (6 bases). The germline gives CDR1 SGHRS, CDR2 YFSETQ. Deletions cut 5 bases from V and 0 bases from J, with 16 bases between. This CDR3 is 16 amino acids long. CDR3 loop: CASRPLAVTSTDTQYF. The CDR3 bases are TGCGCCAGCAGACCCTTAGCGGTGACTAGCACAGATACGCAGTATTTT.